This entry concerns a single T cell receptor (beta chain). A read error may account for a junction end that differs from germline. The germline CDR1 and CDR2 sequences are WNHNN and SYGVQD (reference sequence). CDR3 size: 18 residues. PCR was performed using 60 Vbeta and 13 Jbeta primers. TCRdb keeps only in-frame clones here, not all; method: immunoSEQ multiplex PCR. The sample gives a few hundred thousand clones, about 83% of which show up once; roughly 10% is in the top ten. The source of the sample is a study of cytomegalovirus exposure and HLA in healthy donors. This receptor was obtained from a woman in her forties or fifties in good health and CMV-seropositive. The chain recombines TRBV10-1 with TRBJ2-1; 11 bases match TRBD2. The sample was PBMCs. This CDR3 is CASIEVLLAGGPVCEQFF. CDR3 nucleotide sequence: TGCGCCAGCATTGAGGTGTTATTAGCGGGGGGGCCCGTTTGTGAGCAGTTCTTC.